A single sample is the source of the 13 T cell receptor beta chains below, sequenced in a study of early T cells in non-severe SARS-CoV-2 infection. TCRdb reanalysed the 5' RACE reads using MiXCR and keeps one entry per CDR3 protein. The sample has 45,000 to 55,000 distinct CDR3 sequences, 11% seen once; the top ten hold roughly a tenth. What was sequenced was whole blood. The source of these receptors is an adult who was a healthcare worker with PCR-confirmed SARS-CoV-2 infection or an uninfected control (not recorded which).

The table lists this clonotype with a few counts. The J gene is TRBJ2-5, the V gene TRBV2; 7 bases fit TRBD1. Germline lookup yields CDR1 SNHLY and CDR2 FYNNEI. CDR3 length: 13 residues. J lost 4 bases, V lost 6 bases, and 5 bases had no gene match. The CDR3 DNA reads as TGTGCCAGCAGCATTGGGACAGTAGAGACCCAGTACTTC. It translates to CASSIGTVETQYF. Based on the CDR3 plus reference TRBV2 and TRBJ2-5, the full variable domain is EPEVTQTPSHQVTQMGQEVILRCVPISNHLYFYWYRQILGQKVEFLVSFYNNEISEKSEIFDDQFSVERPDGSNFTLKIRSTKLEDSAMYFCASSIGTVETQYFGPGTRLLVL.

This chain joins TRBV29-1 and TRBJ1-5; 7 nucleotides line up with TRBD1. The CDR3 length is 14 residues. J was trimmed by 0 bases and V by 6 bases; bases with no gene match: 5. Per germline, CDR1 SQVTM and CDR2 ANQGSEA. In DNA form, the CDR3 reads TGCAGCGTCGGGACAGATTATAGCAATCAGCCCCAGCATTTT. Protein: CSVGTDYSNQPQHF.

This clonotype was observed a handful of times. The chain joins TRBV18 to TRBJ1-1, with D possibly matching TRBD1 (5 bases). This CDR3 contains 13 residues. V shed 3 bases and J shed 6 bases, with 11 bases lying between them. Germline V lookup: CDR1 KGHSH, CDR2 LQKENI. CDR3 DNA: TGTGCCAGCTCACCTGGGGGGGTCGCTGAAGCTTTCTTT. Its protein product is CASSPGGVAEAFF.

This clonotype appeared a few times. The gene calls are TRBV3-1 and TRBJ1-3; 7 bases align to TRBD1. This CDR3 is 12 amino acids long. Trimming at V came to 5 bases and at J to 10 bases, leaving 5 bases not matched to a gene. Germline CDR1 reads LGHDT; CDR2 reads YNNKEL (reference sequence). CDR3 loop: CASSRDRETIYF. In DNA, the CDR3 is TGTGCCAGCAGCAGAGACAGGGAGACCATATATTTT.

A single count supports this clonotype. The V gene is TRBV29-1, the J gene TRBJ2-5; 7 bases match TRBD1. V lost 7 bases, J lost 2 bases, and 4 bases stayed unmatched. CDR1 is SQVTM, CDR2 ANQGSEA, per germline. The CDR3 has 12 amino acids. The chain's CDR3 is CSALGQQETQYF. The CDR3 nucleotides are TGCAGCGCCCTGGGACAGCAAGAGACCCAGTACTTC. Looking up the rest from reference TRBV29-1 and TRBJ2-5 gives the full variable domain: SAVISQKPSRDICQRGTSLTIQCQVDSQVTMMFWYRQQPGQSLTLIATANQGSEATYESGFVIDKFPISRPNLTFSTLTVSNMSPEDSSIYLCSALGQQETQYFGPGTRLLVL.

This clonotype was seen many times. CDR3 DNA sequence: TGTGCCAGCAGTTTTCTTTTGGGCACAGATACGCAGTATTTT. It encodes CASSFLLGTDTQYF. The chain couples TRBV28 to TRBJ2-3; no reliable D call. The germline V and J ends were trimmed by 3 bases and 1 base, with 8 bases remaining between them. Germline-derived CDR1 and CDR2 are MDHEN and SYDVKM. The CDR3 extends over 14 amino acids.

This clonotype was counted ten times or more. The chain combines TRBV29-1 with TRBJ1-1; 8 bases are a match to TRBD1. Germline V CDR1 and CDR2: SQVTM, ANQGSEA. The CDR3 covers 14 residues. Trimming removed 6 bases from V and 1 base from J; junction bases left unmatched: 7. The CDR3 DNA follows: TGCAGCGTCCTCGACAGGGGCCCGAACACTGAAGCTTTCTTT. Translated, it gives CSVLDRGPNTEAFF.

This clonotype was recorded at least ten times. Here the CDR3 DNA reads TGCGCCAGCAGCTTGGCTCGGGCCCTTTGGGCAGATACGCAGTATTTT. Translated, it gives CASSLARALWADTQYF. The chain has TRBV5-1 and TRBJ2-3; D is ambiguous. With 0 bases removed from V and 4 bases from J, the gap between germline ends came to 15 bases. CDR3 length: 16 residues. Germline V gives CDR1 SGHRS, CDR2 YFSETQ.

This clonotype was counted many times. The chain joins TRBV5-1 to TRBJ2-7; D gene unclear. The CDR3 consists of 12 residues. Germline lookup yields CDR1 SGHRS and CDR2 YFSETQ. Trimming cost V 0 bases and J 5 bases, with 6 bases left between them. The CDR3 nucleotides are TGCGCCAGCAGCTTGGTTCCCAACGAGCAGTACTTC. Translating it yields CASSLVPNEQYF.

Only a few counts were recorded for this clonotype. CDR3 residues: CASSTLPGSSYNEQFF. The CDR3 coding sequence is TGTGCCAGCAGCACCCTCCCAGGGAGCTCCTACAATGAGCAGTTCTTC. The chain uses TRBV6-1 and TRBJ2-1, with D perhaps assigned TRBD1 or TRBD2 (5 bases each). V dropped 6 bases and J dropped 0 bases, with 15 bases sitting between them. CDR1 MNHNS and CDR2 SASEGT come from the germline V gene. The CDR3 has 16 residues.

This clonotype was detected only a few times. The chain carries TRBV14 and TRBJ2-1; 10 nucleotides match TRBD2. The CDR3 consists of 15 residues. Trimming at V came to 1 base and at J to 4 bases, leaving 1 base not matched to a gene. Germline values: CDR1 SGHDN, CDR2 FVKESK. CDR3 sequence (DNA): TGTGCCAGCAGCCAAGGGACTAGCGGATACAATGAGCAGTTCTTC. Translation gives CASSQGTSGYNEQFF.

Ten or more counts support this clonotype. The chain has TRBV3-1 and TRBJ2-3, with 7 bases that match TRBD2. Germline V gives CDR1 LGHDT, CDR2 YNNKEL (reference sequence). With V trimmed by 0 bases and J by 2 bases, 17 bases remained unmatched. The CDR3 loop spans 20 amino acids. The CDR3 reads CASSQDRKRGDPLPTDTQYF. The CDR3 DNA reads as TGTGCCAGCAGCCAAGATCGGAAACGGGGGGATCCCCTTCCCACAGATACGCAGTATTTT.

V usage is TRBV28 and J usage is TRBJ2-7; the D gene could be TRBD1 or TRBD2 (6 bases each). V lost 2 bases and J lost 3, with 11 bases in between. Germline CDR1 reads MDHEN; CDR2 reads SYDVKM. The CDR3 contains 14 residues. The CDR3 DNA reads as TGTGCCAGCAGTTTAAGGGGGGTCATCTACGAGCAGTACTTC. Translating it yields CASSLRGVIYEQYF. Full variable domain (rest looked up from reference TRBV28 and TRBJ2-7): DVKVTQSSRYLVKRTGEKVFLECVQDMDHENMFWYRQDPGLGLRLIYFSYDVKMKEKGDIPEGYSVSREKKERFSLILESASTNQTSMYLCASSLRGVIYEQYFGPGTRLTVT.